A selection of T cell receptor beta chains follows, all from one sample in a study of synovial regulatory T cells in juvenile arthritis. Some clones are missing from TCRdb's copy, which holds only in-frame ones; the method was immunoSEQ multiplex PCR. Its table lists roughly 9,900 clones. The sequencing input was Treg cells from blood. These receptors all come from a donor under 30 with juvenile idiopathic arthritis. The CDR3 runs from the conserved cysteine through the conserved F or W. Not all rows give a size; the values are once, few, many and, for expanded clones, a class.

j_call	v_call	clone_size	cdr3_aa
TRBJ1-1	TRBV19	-	CASSMMGALNTEAFF
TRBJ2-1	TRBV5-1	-	CASSLPLREGRNEQFF
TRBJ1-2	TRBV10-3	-	CAISEPNSGGEYGYTF
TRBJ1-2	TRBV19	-	CASSTRGAAANYGYTF
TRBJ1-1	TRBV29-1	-	CSGRNSANTEAFF
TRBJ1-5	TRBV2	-	CASRGPGFLSNQPQHF
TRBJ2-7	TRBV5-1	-	CASSPLGGGYEQYF
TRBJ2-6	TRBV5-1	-	CASSRGQGAQGANVLTF
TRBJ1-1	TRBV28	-	CASSKRRLVVGAFF
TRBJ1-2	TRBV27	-	CASSYGQAGRYTF
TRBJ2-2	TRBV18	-	CASSPPLQTLNTGELFF
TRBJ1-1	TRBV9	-	CASSVVGSAEAFF
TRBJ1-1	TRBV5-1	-	CASSLGQGTMNTEAFF
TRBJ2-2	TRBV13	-	CASSSRGTGNTGELFF
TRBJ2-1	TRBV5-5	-	CASSSLGGRAPYNEQFF
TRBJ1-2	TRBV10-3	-	CAIRAEFSYGYTF
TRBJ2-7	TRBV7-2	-	CASSWAEVAYEQYF
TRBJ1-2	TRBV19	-	CASSIDRRQGGYTF
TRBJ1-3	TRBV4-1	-	CASSQVRDSGNTIYF
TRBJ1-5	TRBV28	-	CASSGQPGQYSNQPQHF
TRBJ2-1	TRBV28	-	CASTSPRGRNQFF
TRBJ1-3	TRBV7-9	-	CASSLGDAGNTIYF
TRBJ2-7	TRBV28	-	CASSLRLGAFYEQYF
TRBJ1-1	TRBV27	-	CASSLAGLNTEAFF
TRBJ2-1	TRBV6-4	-	CASSASVRNEQFF
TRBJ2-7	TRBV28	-	CASRESYEQYF
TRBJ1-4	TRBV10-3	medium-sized	CAISTSRVDSNEKLFF
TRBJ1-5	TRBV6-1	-	CASSLDQPQHF
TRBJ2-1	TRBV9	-	CASSVSSTNEQFF
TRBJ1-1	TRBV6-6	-	CASRGTGEYTEAFF
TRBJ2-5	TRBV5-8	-	CASSPGQGALKETQYF
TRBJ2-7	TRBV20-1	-	CSATRREEQYF
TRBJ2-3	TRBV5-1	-	CASSLDGGLGTDTQYF
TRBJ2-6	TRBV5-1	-	CASSLGTGSNVLTF
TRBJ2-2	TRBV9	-	CASSVDTGELFF
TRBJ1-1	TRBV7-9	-	CASSPRYDKGGNTEAFF
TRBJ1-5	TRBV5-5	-	CASSLTVGHHQPQHF
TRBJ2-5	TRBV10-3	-	CAISASTGRVGTQYF
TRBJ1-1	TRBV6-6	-	CASSYLPATEAFF
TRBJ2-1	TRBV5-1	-	CASSFGTSGSNEQFF
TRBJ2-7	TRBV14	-	CASGVSRYEQYF
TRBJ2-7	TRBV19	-	CASRGLAGGYDEQYF
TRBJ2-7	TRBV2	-	CASSLGGGGEQYF
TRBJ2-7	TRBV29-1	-	CSVGFSYEQYF
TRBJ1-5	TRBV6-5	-	CASSYRQDSNQPQHF
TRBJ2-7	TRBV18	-	CASSPAARGTGTLYEQYF
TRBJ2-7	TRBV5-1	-	CASSSGTSVYYEQYF
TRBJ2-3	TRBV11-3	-	CASSSALERPHDTQYF
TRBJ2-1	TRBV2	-	CASSIYNEQFF
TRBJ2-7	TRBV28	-	CASRPSSGRIYEQYF
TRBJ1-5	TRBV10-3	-	CAISKDSNQPQHF
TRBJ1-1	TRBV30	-	CAWSVNQGRTEAFF
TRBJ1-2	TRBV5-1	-	CASSFGTGTYGYTF
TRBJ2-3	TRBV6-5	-	CASSPPPGTDTQYF
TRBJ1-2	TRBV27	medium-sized	CASSLSIRQGVYGYTF